This TCR beta chain was documented in a study of regulatory T cells in long-lasting Graves disease. Turning to the study itself: Antithyroid drugs had been taken under 3 months by newly diagnosed Graves' patients.

CDR3-region Arm-PCR and iRepertoire HTBI primers produced the TCR beta libraries. TCRdb re-called the multiplex PCR reads with MiXCR, one entry per CDR3 protein. The table records fewer than 350,000 distinct CDR3 sequences, 15% to 20% of them present only once. Whole-study findings and limits: Persistent patients had a count of shared public clonotypes (around 2,500) that exceeded that of new patients (almost 1,000).

As to time point: newly diagnosed GD, antithyroid drugs for less than 3 months. Extracted PBMC RNA gave rise to the TCR library. The CDR3 runs to 13 residues. The V end lost 6 bases, the J end lost 6 bases, and 18 bases lay between the germline ends. Per the germline V gene, CDR1 is DFQATT and CDR2 is SNEGSKA (reference sequence). This clonotype was picked up many times. Its antigen is unknown. Sample: peripheral blood mononuclear cells (PBMCs), taken at new diagnosis, from a patient treated with antithyroid drugs. The chain employs TRBV20-1 and TRBJ2-7; D may correspond to TRBD1 or TRBD2 (5 bases each). This sequence was found in a female donor with Graves disease. The CDR3 loop reads CSARDRPHLEQYF. CDR3 bases: TGCAGTGCCCGGGACCGCCCTCACCTCGAGCAGTACTTC.